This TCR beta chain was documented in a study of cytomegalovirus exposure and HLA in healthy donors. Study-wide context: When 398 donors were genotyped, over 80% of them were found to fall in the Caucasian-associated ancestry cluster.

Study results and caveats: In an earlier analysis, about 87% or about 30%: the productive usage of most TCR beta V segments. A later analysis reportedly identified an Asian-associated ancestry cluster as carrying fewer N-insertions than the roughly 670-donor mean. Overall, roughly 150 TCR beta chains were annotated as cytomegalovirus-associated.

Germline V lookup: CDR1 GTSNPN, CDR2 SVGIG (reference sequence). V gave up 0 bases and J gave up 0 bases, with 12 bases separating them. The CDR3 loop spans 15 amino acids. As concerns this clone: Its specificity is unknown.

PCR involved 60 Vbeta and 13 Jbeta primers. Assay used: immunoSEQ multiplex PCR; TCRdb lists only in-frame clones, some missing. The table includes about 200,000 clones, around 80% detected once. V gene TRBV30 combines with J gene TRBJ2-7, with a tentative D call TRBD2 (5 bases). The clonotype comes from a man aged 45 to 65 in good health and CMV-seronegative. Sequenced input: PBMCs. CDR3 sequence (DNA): TGTGCCTGGAGTGTAGGAGGTCTACCCTCCTACGAGCAGTACTTC. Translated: CAWSVGGLPSYEQYF.